This TCR beta chain was recovered during a study of beta chain features in type 1 diabetes. Overall study findings and caveats: Within each of all four CD4+ subsets, Type 1 diabetes patients had TCRB CDR3s that were moderately but significantly shorter.

The study reverse transcribed the entire isolated RNA, so it sequenced expressed TCRB transcripts. Libraries were prepared by immunoSEQ multiplex PCR; TCRdb keeps only in-frame clonotypes and omits some of them. In the table there are approximately 160,000 clones, about 63% of which are singletons. Germline CDR1 and CDR2: SGHTA and FQGNSA. The ends lost 5 bases at V and 6 bases at J; junction bases unmatched: 10. The CDR3 extends over 15 amino acids. This clone was counted a few times. The antigen remains undetermined. The origin of this receptor is a man aged 25-40 years with type 1 diabetes. The sequencing sample was made of naive CD4+ T cells from blood. The rearrangement uses TRBV7-2 and TRBJ2-7, with 10 bases identical to TRBD1. In DNA form, the CDR3 reads TGTGCCAGCAGCACAGGACAGGGGGAAACGGCCGAGCAGTACTTC. It is translated as CASSTGQGETAEQYF.